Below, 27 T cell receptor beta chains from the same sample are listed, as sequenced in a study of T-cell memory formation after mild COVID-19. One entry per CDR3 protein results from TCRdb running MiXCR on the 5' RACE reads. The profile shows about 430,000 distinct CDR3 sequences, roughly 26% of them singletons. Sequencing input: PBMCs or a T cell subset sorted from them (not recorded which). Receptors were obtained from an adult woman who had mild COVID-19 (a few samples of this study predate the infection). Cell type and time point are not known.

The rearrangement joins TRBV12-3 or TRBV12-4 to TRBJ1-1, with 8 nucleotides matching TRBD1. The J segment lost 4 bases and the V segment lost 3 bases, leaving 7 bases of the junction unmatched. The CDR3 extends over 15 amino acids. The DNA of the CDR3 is TGTGCCAGCAGTTTTGGACAGGGAGTTGGCACTGAAGCTTTCTTT. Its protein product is CASSFGQGVGTEAFF.

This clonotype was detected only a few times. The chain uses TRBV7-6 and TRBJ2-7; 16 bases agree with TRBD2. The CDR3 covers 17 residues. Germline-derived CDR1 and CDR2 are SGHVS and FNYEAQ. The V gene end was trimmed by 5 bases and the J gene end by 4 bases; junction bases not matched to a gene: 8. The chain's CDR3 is CASSRGTSGGAGYEQYF. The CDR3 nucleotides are TGTGCCAGCAGCCGGGGGACTAGCGGGGGGGCTGGTTACGAGCAGTACTTC.

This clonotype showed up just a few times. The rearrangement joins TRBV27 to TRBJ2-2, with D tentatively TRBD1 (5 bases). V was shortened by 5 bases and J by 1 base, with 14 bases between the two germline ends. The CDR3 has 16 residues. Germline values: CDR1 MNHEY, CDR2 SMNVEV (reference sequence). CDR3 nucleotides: TGTGCCAGCAGTCTAACAGGCCCGGGGAACACCGGGGAGCTGTTTTTT. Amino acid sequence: CASSLTGPGNTGELFF.

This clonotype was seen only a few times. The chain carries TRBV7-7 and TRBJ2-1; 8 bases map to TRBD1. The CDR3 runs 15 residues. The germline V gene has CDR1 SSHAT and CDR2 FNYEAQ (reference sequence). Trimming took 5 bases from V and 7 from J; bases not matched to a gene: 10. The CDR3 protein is CASSPQRTGMNEQFF. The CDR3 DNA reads TGTGCCAGCAGCCCCCAAAGGACAGGGATGAATGAGCAGTTCTTC.

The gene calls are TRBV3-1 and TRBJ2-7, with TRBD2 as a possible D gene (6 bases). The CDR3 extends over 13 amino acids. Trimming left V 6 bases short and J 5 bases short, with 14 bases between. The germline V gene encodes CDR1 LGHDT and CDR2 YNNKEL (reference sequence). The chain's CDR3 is CASSRRGYNEQYF. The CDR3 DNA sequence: TGTGCCAGCAGTCGGAGGGGATATAACGAGCAGTACTTC.

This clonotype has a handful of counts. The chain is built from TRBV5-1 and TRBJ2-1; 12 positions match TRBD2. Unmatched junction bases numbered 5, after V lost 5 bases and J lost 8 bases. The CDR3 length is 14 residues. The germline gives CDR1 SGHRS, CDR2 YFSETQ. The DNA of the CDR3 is TGCGCCAGCAGTTTGACTAGCGGGAGCTATGAGCAGTTCTTC. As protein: CASSLTSGSYEQFF.

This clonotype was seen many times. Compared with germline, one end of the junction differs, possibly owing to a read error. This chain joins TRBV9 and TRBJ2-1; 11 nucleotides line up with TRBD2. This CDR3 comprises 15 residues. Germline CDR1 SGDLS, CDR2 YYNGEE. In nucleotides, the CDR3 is TGCGCCAGCAGTGTAGGGACTAGCGGATACAATGAGCAGTTCTTC. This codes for CASSVGTSGYNEQFF.

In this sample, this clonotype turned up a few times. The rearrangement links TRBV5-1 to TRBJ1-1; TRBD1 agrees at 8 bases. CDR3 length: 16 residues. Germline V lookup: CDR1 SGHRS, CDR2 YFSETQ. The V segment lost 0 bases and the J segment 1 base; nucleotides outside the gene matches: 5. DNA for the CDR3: TGCGCCAGCAGCTTGGACGGACAGGGACCGAACACTGAAGCTTTCTTT. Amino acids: CASSLDGQGPNTEAFF. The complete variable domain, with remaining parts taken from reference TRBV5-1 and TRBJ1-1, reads KAGVTQTPRYLIKTRGQQVTLSCSPISGHRSVSWYQQTPGQGLQFLFEYFSETQRNKGNFPGRFSGRQFSNSRSEMNVSTLELGDSALYLCASSLDGQGPNTEAFFGQGTRLTVV.

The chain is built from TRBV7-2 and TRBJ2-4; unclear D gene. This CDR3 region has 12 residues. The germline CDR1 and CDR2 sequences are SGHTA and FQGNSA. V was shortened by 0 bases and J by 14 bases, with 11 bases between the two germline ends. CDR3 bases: TGTGCCAGCAGCTTAGCTATCTCCCTTAAGTACTTC. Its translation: CASSLAISLKYF.

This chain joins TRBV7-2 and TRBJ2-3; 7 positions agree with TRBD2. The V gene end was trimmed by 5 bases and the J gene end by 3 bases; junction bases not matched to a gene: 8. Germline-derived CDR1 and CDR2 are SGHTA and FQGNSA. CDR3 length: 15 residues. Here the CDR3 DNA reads TGTGCCAGCAGCACCCTACTAGCGAGGACAGATACGCAGTATTTT. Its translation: CASSTLLARTDTQYF.

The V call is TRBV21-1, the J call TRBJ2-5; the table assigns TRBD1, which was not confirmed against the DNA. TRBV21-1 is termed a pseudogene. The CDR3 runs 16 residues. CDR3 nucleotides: TGTGCCAGCAGCAAAGCGGTGGGTCAGGGCTTGCAGACCCAGTACTTC. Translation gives CASSKAVGQGLQTQYF.

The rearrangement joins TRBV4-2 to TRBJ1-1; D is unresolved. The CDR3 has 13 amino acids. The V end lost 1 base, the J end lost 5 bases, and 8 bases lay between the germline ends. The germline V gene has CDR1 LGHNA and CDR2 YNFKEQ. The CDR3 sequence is CASSQGQRTEAFF. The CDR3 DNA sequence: TGTGCCAGCAGCCAAGGGCAAAGGACTGAAGCTTTCTTT.

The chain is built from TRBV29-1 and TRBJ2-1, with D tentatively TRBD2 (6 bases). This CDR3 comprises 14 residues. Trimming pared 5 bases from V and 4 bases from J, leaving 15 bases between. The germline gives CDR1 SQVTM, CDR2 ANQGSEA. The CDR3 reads CSVRRAGTYNEQFF. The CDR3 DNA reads TGCAGCGTTCGTAGGGCGGGGACTTACAATGAGCAGTTCTTC.

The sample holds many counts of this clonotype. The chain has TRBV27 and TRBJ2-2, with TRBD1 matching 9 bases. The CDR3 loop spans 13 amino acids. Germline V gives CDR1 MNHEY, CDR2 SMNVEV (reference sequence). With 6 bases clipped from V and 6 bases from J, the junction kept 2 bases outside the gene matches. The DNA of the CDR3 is TGTGCCAGCAGGAGACAGGGGGCCGGGGAGCTGTTTTTT. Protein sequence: CASRRQGAGELFF.

The CDR3 DNA is TGTGCCAGCAGCCGGGGACTAGTGGGAGATACGCAGTATTTT. Its protein is CASSRGLVGDTQYF. The rearrangement joins TRBV7-6 to TRBJ2-3, with TRBD2 identical over 8 bases. The J segment lost 5 bases and the V segment lost 5 bases, leaving 6 bases of the junction unmatched. This CDR3 region has 14 residues. Germline lookup yields CDR1 SGHVS and CDR2 FNYEAQ.

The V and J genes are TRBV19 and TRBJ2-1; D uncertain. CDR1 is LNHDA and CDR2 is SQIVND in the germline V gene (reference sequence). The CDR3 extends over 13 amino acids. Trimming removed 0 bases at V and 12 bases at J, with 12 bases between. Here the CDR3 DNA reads TGTGCCAGTAGTATAGATCCTAGTGGGTCGCAGTTCTTC. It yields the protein CASSIDPSGSQFF. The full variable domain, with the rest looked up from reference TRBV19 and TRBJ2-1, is DGGITQSPKYLFRKEGQNVTLSCEQNLNHDAMYWYRQDPGQGLRLIYYSQIVNDFQKGDIAEGYSVSREKKESFPLTVTSAQKNPTAFYLCASSIDPSGSQFFGPGTRLTVL.

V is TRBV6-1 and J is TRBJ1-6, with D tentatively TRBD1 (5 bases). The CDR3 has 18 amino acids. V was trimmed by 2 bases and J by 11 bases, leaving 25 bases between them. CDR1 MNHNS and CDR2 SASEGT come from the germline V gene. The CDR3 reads CASSESFAAGMKNTPLHF. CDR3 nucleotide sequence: TGTGCCAGCAGTGAAAGTTTTGCGGCAGGGATGAAGAATACACCCCTCCACTTT.

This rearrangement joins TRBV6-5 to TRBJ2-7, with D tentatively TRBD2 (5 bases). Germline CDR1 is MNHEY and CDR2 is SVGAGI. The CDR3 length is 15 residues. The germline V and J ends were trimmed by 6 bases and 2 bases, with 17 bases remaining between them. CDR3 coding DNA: TGTGCCAGCAGCCCGGGCAGAGGGATAACCTACGAGCAGTACTTC. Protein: CASSPGRGITYEQYF.

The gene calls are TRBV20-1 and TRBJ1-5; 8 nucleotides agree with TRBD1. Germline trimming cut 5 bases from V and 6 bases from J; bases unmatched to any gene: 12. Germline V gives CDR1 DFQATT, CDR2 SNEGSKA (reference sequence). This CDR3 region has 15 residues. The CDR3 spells CSASLPGQVSQPQHF. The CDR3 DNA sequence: TGCAGTGCTTCCCTTCCGGGACAGGTTAGTCAGCCCCAGCATTTT.

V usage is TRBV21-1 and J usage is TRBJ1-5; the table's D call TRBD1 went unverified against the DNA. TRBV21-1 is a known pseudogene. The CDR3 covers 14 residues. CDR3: CASSAGTANQPQHF. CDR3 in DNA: TGTGCCAGCAGCGCCGGGACAGCGAATCAGCCCCAGCATTTT.

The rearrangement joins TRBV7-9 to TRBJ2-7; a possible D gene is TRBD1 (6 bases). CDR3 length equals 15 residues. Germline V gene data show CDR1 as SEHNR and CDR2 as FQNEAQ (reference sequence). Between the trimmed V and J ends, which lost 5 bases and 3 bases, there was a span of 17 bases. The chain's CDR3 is CASSLGTSSVYEQYF. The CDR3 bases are TGTGCCAGCAGCCTCGGGACATCATCCGTCTACGAGCAGTACTTC.

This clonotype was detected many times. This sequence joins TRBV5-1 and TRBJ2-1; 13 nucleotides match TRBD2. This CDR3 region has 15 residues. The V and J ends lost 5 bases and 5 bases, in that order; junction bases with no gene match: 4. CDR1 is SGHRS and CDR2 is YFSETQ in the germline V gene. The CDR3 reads CASRVTSGGNNEQFF. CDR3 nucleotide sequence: TGCGCCAGCAGGGTGACTAGCGGGGGGAACAATGAGCAGTTCTTC.

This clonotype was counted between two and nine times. The CDR3 sequence is CSAASDRRTDTQYF. The CDR3 DNA follows: TGCAGCGCGGCCTCAGACAGACGCACAGATACGCAGTATTTT. V is TRBV29-1 and J is TRBJ2-3; maybe TRBD1 (5 bases). This CDR3 is 14 amino acids long. The germline gives CDR1 SQVTM, CDR2 ANQGSEA. Trimming removed 7 bases at V and 1 base at J, with 15 bases between.

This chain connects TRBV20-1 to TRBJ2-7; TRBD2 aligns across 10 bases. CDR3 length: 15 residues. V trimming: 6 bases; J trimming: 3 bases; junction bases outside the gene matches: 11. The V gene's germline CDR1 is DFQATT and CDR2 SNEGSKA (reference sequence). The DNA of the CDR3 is TGCAGTGCACAAAGAACTAGCGGGGTAAACTACGAGCAGTACTTC. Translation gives CSAQRTSGVNYEQYF.

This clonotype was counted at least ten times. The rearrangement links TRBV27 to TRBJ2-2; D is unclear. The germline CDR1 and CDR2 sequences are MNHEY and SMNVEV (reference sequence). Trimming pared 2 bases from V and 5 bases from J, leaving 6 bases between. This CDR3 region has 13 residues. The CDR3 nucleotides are TGTGCCAGCAGTTTAGGGGTAACCGGGGAGCTGTTTTTT. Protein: CASSLGVTGELFF.

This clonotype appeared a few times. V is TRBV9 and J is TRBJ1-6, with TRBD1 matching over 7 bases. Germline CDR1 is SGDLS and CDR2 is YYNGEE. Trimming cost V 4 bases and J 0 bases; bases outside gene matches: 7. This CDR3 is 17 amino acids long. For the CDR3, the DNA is TGTGCCAGCAGCACCTCACAGGGGAGCTCCTATAATTCACCCCTCCACTTT. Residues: CASSTSQGSSYNSPLHF.

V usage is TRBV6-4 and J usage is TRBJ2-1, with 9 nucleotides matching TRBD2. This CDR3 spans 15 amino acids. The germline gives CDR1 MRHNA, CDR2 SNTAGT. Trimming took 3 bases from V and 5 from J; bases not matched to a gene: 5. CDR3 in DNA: TGTGCCAGCAGTGAATATGCTAGCGGGGACAATGAGCAGTTCTTC. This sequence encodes CASSEYASGDNEQFF.